This T cell receptor (beta chain) comes out of a study of Graves' ophthalmopathy and Graves' hyperthyroidism. The CDR3 spans 13 residues. J was trimmed by 3 bases and V by 6 bases; bases with no gene match: 2. The germline V gene encodes CDR1 MNHEY and CDR2 SVGEGT. The authors amplified TCR beta CDR3 regions from RNA transcripts. The authors performed first-round RT-PCR with HTBI primers and then a second-round multiplex PCR. TCRdb reanalysed the multiplex PCR reads using MiXCR and keeps one entry per CDR3 protein. The sample has just over 400,000 distinct CDR3 sequences, 21% seen once. In its sample, this clonotype was seen many times. The target antigen is unknown. Study observations and caveats: Blood also carried most expanded thyroid clonotypes exceeding 0.001 frequency.

The sequencing sample was made of peripheral blood. The TCR originated in a woman younger than 35 with stable Graves' hyperthyroidism. V usage is TRBV6-2 or TRBV6-3 and J usage is TRBJ2-5, with 9 nucleotides matching TRBD1. This CDR3 is CASSGQGKETQYF. CDR3 sequence (DNA): TGTGCCAGCAGCGGACAGGGGAAAGAGACCCAGTACTTC.